The present T cell receptor (beta chain) was sequenced within a study of blood T cells in healthy people across ages. It was with a sample-barcoded 5' primer and a J-beta primer mix that a second PCR of roughly 7 to 12 cycles was run. TCRdb reprocessed the 5' RACE reads via MiXCR and lists one record per CDR3 protein. Here the sample spans around 400,000 distinct CDR3 sequences, approximately 47% being singletons. Trimming removed 4 bases from V and 4 bases from J; junction bases left unmatched: 1. The germline V gene has CDR1 ENHRY and CDR2 SYGVKD. CDR3 length equals 14 residues. The clonotype was recovered from a man between 60 and 75 years old in good health. J is TRBJ2-5 and V is TRBV10-3; 12 positions match TRBD2. The material sequenced was blood. The CDR3 bases are TGTGCCATCAGTGCTAGCGGGGGGGGAGAGACCCAGTACTTC. This gives the protein CAISASGGGETQYF.